This paragraph reports one T cell receptor (beta chain). Its antigen is still unknown. The ends were cut back, 4 bases at V and 5 bases at J, with 11 bases in the middle. Germline V CDR1 and CDR2: SGHTA, FQGTGA. The CDR3 spans 13 residues. This specimen belongs to a study of long-term antiretroviral therapy in people with HIV. General study findings and limits: Control repertoires displayed wider CDR3 length ranges than the HIV repertoires.

No fewer than two post-ART and no fewer than one pre-ART PBMC samples existed for each donor. There were roughly 0.9-11 million cryopreserved PBMC in the samples before DNA extraction. The libraries were made with immunoSEQ v3.0 at survey level. Per-sample sequencing targets were about 40,000-55,000 T-cell genomes. The protocol was immunoSEQ multiplex PCR, while the TCRdb copy is restricted to in-frame clones and leaves out a portion. Altogether tens of thousands of clones are present, 85% being singletons, with the ten largest covering 4.4%. The starting material was unsorted PBMCs, obtained about 3.4 years after starting antiretroviral therapy. The V call is TRBV7-3, the J call TRBJ1-1; D ambiguous. This sequence was found in a young man with HIV. The CDR3 protein is CASSSVVGTEAFF. Here the CDR3 DNA reads TGTGCCAGCAGCTCCGTAGTGGGGACTGAAGCTTTCTTT. Supplemented by reference TRBV7-3 and TRBJ1-1, the full variable domain reads GAGVSQTPSNKVTEKGKYVELRCDPISGHTALYWYRQSLGQGPEFLIYFQGTGAADDSGLPNDRFFAVRPEGSVSTLKIQRTERGDSAVYLCASSSVVGTEAFFGQGTRLTVV.